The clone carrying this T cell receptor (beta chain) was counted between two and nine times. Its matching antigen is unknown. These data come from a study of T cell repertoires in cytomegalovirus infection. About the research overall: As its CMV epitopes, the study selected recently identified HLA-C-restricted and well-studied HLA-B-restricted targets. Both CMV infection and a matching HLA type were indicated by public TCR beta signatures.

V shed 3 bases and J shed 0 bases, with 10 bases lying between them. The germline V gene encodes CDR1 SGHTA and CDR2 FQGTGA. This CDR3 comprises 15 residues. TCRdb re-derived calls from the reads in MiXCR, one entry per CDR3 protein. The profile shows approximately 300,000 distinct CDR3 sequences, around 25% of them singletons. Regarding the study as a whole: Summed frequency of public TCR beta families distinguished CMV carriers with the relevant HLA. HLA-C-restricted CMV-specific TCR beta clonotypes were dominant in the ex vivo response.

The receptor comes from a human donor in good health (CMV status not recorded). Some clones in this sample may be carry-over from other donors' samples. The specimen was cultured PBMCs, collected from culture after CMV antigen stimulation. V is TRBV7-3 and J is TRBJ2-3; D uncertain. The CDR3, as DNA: TGTGCCAGCAGCTTCGACTCCGCTAGCACAGATACGCAGTATTTT. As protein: CASSFDSASTDTQYF.